This record looks at one TCR beta chain sequence and its context. The V end was cut by 0 bases, the J end by 5 bases, with 9 bases between. The V gene's germline CDR1 is SGHRS and CDR2 YFSETQ. The CDR3 loop spans 13 amino acids. This specimen comes from a study of OX40 agonist ivuxolimab in advanced cancers. TCRdb keeps only in-frame clones here, not all; method: immunoSEQ multiplex PCR. The profile shows roughly 15,000 clones, 82% of them singletons. The origin of this receptor is an adult with an advanced solid tumor such as melanoma, head and neck, liver or kidney cancer. This chain joins TRBV5-1 and TRBJ2-7; D possibly corresponds to TRBD1 (5 bases). Sample: CD4+ or CD8+ T cells sorted from blood, taken in a trial of the OX40 agonist ivuxolimab. This chain's CDR3 is CASSLDRYHEQYF. Written as DNA, the CDR3 is TGCGCCAGCAGCTTGGACAGGTACCACGAGCAGTACTTC.